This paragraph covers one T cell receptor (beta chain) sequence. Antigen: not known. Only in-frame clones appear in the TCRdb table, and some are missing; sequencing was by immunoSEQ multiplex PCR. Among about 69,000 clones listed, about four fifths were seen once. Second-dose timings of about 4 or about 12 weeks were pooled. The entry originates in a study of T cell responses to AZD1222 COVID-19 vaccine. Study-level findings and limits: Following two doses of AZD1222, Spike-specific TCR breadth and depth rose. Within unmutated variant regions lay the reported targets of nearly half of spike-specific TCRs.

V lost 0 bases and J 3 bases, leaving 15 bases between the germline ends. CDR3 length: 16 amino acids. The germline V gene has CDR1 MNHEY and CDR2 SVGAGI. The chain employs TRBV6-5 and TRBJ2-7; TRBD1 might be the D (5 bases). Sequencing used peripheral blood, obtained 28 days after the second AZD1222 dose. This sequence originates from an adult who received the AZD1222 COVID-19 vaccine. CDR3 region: CASSYSGARAYYEQYF. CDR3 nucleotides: TGTGCCAGCAGTTACTCGGGCGCCAGGGCCTACTACGAGCAGTACTTC.